This T cell receptor (beta chain) was profiled in a study of blood T cell repertoires in COVID-19. Measured with immunoSEQ multiplex PCR; TCRdb has only the in-frame clones, and not every one. The table has 8,500 to 14,000 clones, 75% to 90% seen once. The CDR3 length is 15 residues. Trimming took off 3 bases at V and 7 bases at J, with 15 bases between the two ends. Germline loops: CDR1 KGHDR, CDR2 SFDVKD. The receptor was derived from a human donor in a cohort sampled during active COVID-19. The sequenced sample was peripheral blood. The rearrangement joins TRBV24-1 to TRBJ2-1; TRBD2 is a possible D gene (5 bases). As DNA, the CDR3 is TGTGCCACCAGTGATCCCGGGATTCTAGGGAATGAGCAGTTCTTC. Its protein is CATSDPGILGNEQFF.